This TCR beta chain was recovered during a study of T cell clonotyping in hematopoietic cell transplantation. General study points: Recipient TCR diversity dropped after transplant; expanded clonotypes rose from day 30 to 180. Few recipient clonotypes overlapped donors; over 97% were de novo at given depth. Broader posttransplant TCR repertoire diversity was predicted by graft donor and pretransplant recipient Inverse Simpson Index values.

The CDR3 is made up of 14 amino acids. Trimming removed 9 bases at V and 5 bases at J, with 19 bases between. In germline, CDR1 is SNHLY, CDR2 FYNNEI. TCRdb's table, derived via immunoSEQ multiplex PCR, lists solely in-frame clones and lacks some. Here the sample spans 10,000 to 15,000 clones, roughly nine tenths being singletons. On this clone: The antigen remains unidentified.

The TCR was taken from a human donor who either received an allogeneic hematopoietic cell transplant for a myeloid malignancy or was a related donor (not recorded which). Some clones in this sample may be carry-over from other donors' samples. The sequenced material came from peripheral blood mononuclear cells. This chain uses TRBV2 with TRBJ1-1; D unresolved. CDR3: CASYYGEVGTEAFF. DNA of the CDR3: TGTGCCAGTTACTACGGGGAAGTAGGTACTGAAGCTTTCTTT.